This TCR beta chain was recorded in a study of Graves' ophthalmopathy and Graves' hyperthyroidism. RNA transcripts were the source from which TCR beta CDR3 regions were amplified. An initial RT-PCR round employing HTBI primers preceded a second-round multiplex PCR. A single record per CDR3 protein comes from TCRdb applying MiXCR to the multiplex PCR reads. The table lists about 480,000 distinct CDR3 sequences, approximately 15% of them singletons. Germline CDR1 MNHNS, CDR2 SASEGT. The CDR3 runs 16 residues. Points from the study as a whole: For predicting ophthalmopathy progression, the model had approximately 70% sensitivity and 72% to 75% specificity.

This clonotype was counted only a few times. Its antigen remains unidentified. The junction does not match germline at one end; this may be a read error. The rearrangement links TRBV6-1 to TRBJ2-4; D uncertain. Sequenced: blood. This TCR was sampled from a woman in her 30s with Graves' ophthalmopathy. The CDR3 is CASSGGRGITKNIKYF. CDR3 sequence (DNA): TGTGCCAGCAGTGGTGGGCGAGGTATAACCAAAAACATTAAGTACTTC.